The entry below gives a single TCR beta chain sequence along with its context. The repertoire was sequenced with immunoSEQ multiplex PCR; TCRdb's copy has only in-frame clones and lacks some. The sample has around 68,000 clones; more than 80% are singletons. The CDR3 extends over 13 amino acids. V shed 4 bases and J shed 5 bases, with 11 bases lying between them. Germline V lookup: CDR1 SGHDN, CDR2 FVKESK. This entry comes from a study of control samples from healthy donors and cancer patients. Source material: PBMCs. The chain carries TRBV14 and TRBJ1-1; D is possibly TRBD1 (5 bases). This receptor was taken from a woman aged 45-65 years with lung cancer. CDR3 coding DNA: TGTGCCAGCAGCCCGGGGGTTTGGACTGAAGCTTTCTTT. Translated, it gives CASSPGVWTEAFF.